This T cell receptor (beta chain) is from a study of T cell clonality in common variable immunodeficiency. The method was immunoSEQ multiplex PCR; TCRdb's version includes in-frame clones alone and lacks a portion of them. Altogether about 64,000 clones were found in the sample, and no singletons occur. Blood samples were heparinized, 5 to 8 ml per donor. Study-wide results and limits: Compared with controls, CVID subjects had fewer shared TCRbeta clones. Common variable immunodeficiency TCR beta sequences reportedly had fewer deletions and N-nucleotide insertions. What drives increased CVID clonality needs T cell subpopulation sequencing.

Between the trimmed V and J ends, which lost 0 bases and 6 bases, there was a span of 6 bases. Germline CDR1 and CDR2: MGHRA and YSYEKL. The CDR3 contains 13 residues. Ten or more counts support this clone. Its matching antigen is unknown. The observed sequence ends 3 residues before the CDR3 terminus, with the missing tail filled in from the germline J gene. What was sequenced was peripheral blood mononuclear cells. The chain recombines TRBV4-1 with TRBJ1-5, with D unclear. The sequence derives from a person aged 18 to 70 in good health. CDR3 DNA (partial): TGCGCCAGCAGCCAAGATCGGGTTCAGCCC. Its translation: CASSQDRVQP. The full CDR3 reads CASSQDRVQPQHF.